This TCR beta chain comes out of a study of blood T cell repertoires in COVID-19. Overall study: Nucleic acid was either cDNA or gDNA, and it came from T cells, B-cell-depleted T cells, or PBMCs.

The CDR3 has 15 residues. Germline V gene lookup returns CDR1 SGHAT and CDR2 FQNNGV. The ends were cut back, 0 bases at V and 3 bases at J, with 10 bases in the middle. Only in-frame clones appear in the TCRdb table, and some are missing; sequencing was by immunoSEQ multiplex PCR. Among about 240,000 clones, roughly 91% were seen once, and the ten largest hold roughly 9%. The sequenced sample was PBMCs or T cells enriched from blood (not recorded which). This sequence was found in a man in his forties or fifties who had recovered from COVID-19. This chain links TRBV11-2 with TRBJ2-3, with D possibly TRBD2 on 6 matching bases. CDR3 sequence reads: CASSLDGLRTDTQYF. CDR3 coding DNA: TGTGCCAGCAGCTTAGACGGACTAAGGACAGATACGCAGTATTTT.